What follows are 24 T cell receptor beta chains derived from one specimen sequenced in a study of T cells in Graves' hyperthyroidism and ophthalmopathy. Amplification yielded TCR beta CDR3 regions, with RNA transcripts as the source. The TCR CDR3 first-round RT-PCR relied on the HTBI primer set. One entry per CDR3 protein results from TCRdb running MiXCR on the multiplex PCR reads. The repertoire has approximately 510,000 distinct CDR3 sequences, less than 25% of them found once; the top ten carry 26%. Input material: blood. Receptors originate from a man aged 18 to 30 with Graves' hyperthyroidism.

This clonotype occurred many times. A read error may be the cause here, since a much bigger clone is one base away. The chain is built from TRBV29-1 and TRBJ2-5; D remains unclear. V lost 7 bases and J 5 bases, leaving 11 bases between the germline ends. The germline gives CDR1 SQVTM, CDR2 ANQGSEA. The CDR3 length is 11 residues. CDR3 bases: TGCAGCGCTGATTCCACGGAGACCCAGTACTTC. It codes for CSADSTETQYF.

This clonotype was seen a handful of times. CDR3 DNA sequence: TGTGCCAGTAGTATCGGAGGGAAAGCCTACGAGCAGTACTTC. Translating gives CASSIGGKAYEQYF. The gene calls are TRBV19 and TRBJ2-7; D perhaps matches TRBD2 (6 bases). Trimming pared 3 bases from V and 2 bases from J, leaving 11 bases between. The CDR3 has 14 amino acids. The V gene's germline CDR1 is LNHDA and CDR2 SQIVND (reference sequence).

This clonotype was counted many times. This chain joins TRBV6-1 and TRBJ2-2, with TRBD1 identical over 9 bases. This CDR3 comprises 17 residues. V shed 2 bases and J 0 bases; nucleotides not matched to a gene: 4. In germline, CDR1 is MNHNS, CDR2 SASEGT. The CDR3 sequence: CASSESRDRANTGELFF. CDR3 DNA sequence: TGTGCCAGCAGTGAATCCCGGGACAGGGCGAACACCGGGGAGCTGTTTTTT.

This clonotype has ten or more counts. V and J are TRBV6-1 and TRBJ2-2, with D unresolved. The V and J ends lost 6 bases and 6 bases respectively, with 8 bases between them. The length of the CDR3 is 12 residues. Germline CDR1 is MNHNS and CDR2 is SASEGT. The CDR3 loop reads CASSEPPGELFF. The CDR3 nucleotides read TGTGCCAGCAGCGAACCACCCGGGGAGCTGTTTTTT.

This clonotype has at least ten counts. This chain links TRBV20-1 with TRBJ1-5; D unresolved. The germline CDR1 and CDR2 sequences are DFQATT and SNEGSKA (reference sequence). Trimming left V 0 bases short and J 1 base short, with 4 bases between. This CDR3 comprises 13 residues. The CDR3 spells CSARDASNQPQHF. The CDR3 DNA sequence: TGCAGTGCTAGAGATGCCAGCAATCAGCCCCAGCATTTT.

This clonotype showed up many times. CDR3 coding DNA: TGTGCCAGCATGCCCGAATTGAGGGACTTGAAGATCCATACGCAGTATTTT. It encodes CASMPELRDLKIHTQYF. V gene TRBV27 combines with J gene TRBJ2-3; weak D call: TRBD2 (6 bases). Looked up from germline, CDR1 is MNHEY and CDR2 is SMNVEV (reference sequence). V was pared by 7 bases and J by 7 bases, with 27 bases between. The length of the CDR3 is 17 residues.

The rearrangement links TRBV4-2 to TRBJ2-2; TRBD2 matches 12 bases. Germline CDR1 LGHNA, CDR2 YNFKEQ. Trimming removed 4 bases from V and 2 bases from J; junction bases left unmatched: 11. This CDR3 is built from 19 residues. This CDR3 is CASSPSHRLAGANTGELFF. In DNA, the CDR3 is TGTGCCAGCAGCCCCTCCCACCGACTAGCGGGGGCCAACACCGGGGAGCTGTTTTTT.

This clonotype was counted a single time. The chain employs TRBV19 and TRBJ2-5; a weak D match, TRBD2 (5 bases). There are 14 residues in the CDR3. Germline assignment: CDR1 LNHDA and CDR2 SQIVND (reference sequence). Trimming took off 5 bases at V and 4 bases at J, with 14 bases between the two ends. Here the CDR3 DNA reads TGTGCCAGTAGTGCCGACTATATCCCAGAGACCCAGTACTTC. This gives the protein CASSADYIPETQYF.

This clonotype was detected only a few times. This chain connects TRBV29-1 to TRBJ2-4; 13 nucleotides align to TRBD2. Germline V CDR1 and CDR2: SQVTM, ANQGSEA. V was pared by 7 bases and J by 5 bases, with 2 bases of the junction left unmatched. This CDR3 contains 13 residues. This CDR3 is CSAGLAGQNIQYF. The CDR3 region has the DNA TGCAGCGCGGGACTAGCGGGACAAAACATTCAGTACTTC.

This clonotype was counted many times. J is TRBJ2-4 and V is TRBV6-1; 7 nucleotides match TRBD1. The CDR3 runs 17 residues. With 2 bases clipped from V and 0 bases from J, the junction kept 7 bases outside the gene matches. The germline CDR1 and CDR2 sequences are MNHNS and SASEGT. DNA of the CDR3: TGTGCCAGCAGTGAACGGGACAGACCGGAAGCCAAAAACATTCAGTACTTC. Protein sequence: CASSERDRPEAKNIQYF.

This clonotype was seen repeatedly, ten times or more. The chain's CDR3 is CASGNSGVPGELFF. The DNA for the CDR3 is TGCGCCAGCGGTAATAGCGGGGTCCCCGGGGAGCTGTTTTTT. The chain carries TRBV10-2 and TRBJ2-2; 8 positions agree with TRBD2. The J segment lost 6 bases and the V segment lost 8 bases, leaving 8 bases of the junction unmatched. The CDR3 totals 14 residues. CDR1 WSHSY and CDR2 SAAADI come from the germline V gene.

The chain recombines TRBV27 with TRBJ1-2, with D tentatively TRBD1 (5 bases). Germline V gives CDR1 MNHEY, CDR2 SMNVEV (reference sequence). Trimming took off 5 bases at V and 5 bases at J, with 18 bases between the two ends. This CDR3 spans 15 amino acids. CDR3 in amino acids: CASSLRGEGWYGYTF. The CDR3 nucleotides read TGTGCCAGCAGTCTCCGAGGAGAGGGGTGGTATGGCTACACCTTC.

At least ten counts were recorded for this clonotype. The chain employs TRBV2 and TRBJ2-2, with D unresolved. V was clipped by 2 bases and J by 0 bases, with 10 bases between them. The CDR3 loop spans 16 amino acids. Germline values: CDR1 SNHLY, CDR2 FYNNEI. CDR3 region: CASSERFWTNTGELFF. Here the CDR3 DNA reads TGTGCCAGCAGTGAACGGTTCTGGACGAACACCGGGGAGCTGTTTTTT.

CDR3 protein: CATSRDYEGGQETQYF. Written as DNA, the CDR3 is TGTGCCACCAGCAGGGACTACGAAGGGGGCCAAGAGACCCAGTACTTC. The chain carries TRBV15 and TRBJ2-5; D may correspond to TRBD1 or TRBD2 (6 bases each). V dropped 3 bases and J dropped 1 base, with 15 bases sitting between them. The CDR3 covers 16 residues. Germline CDR1 is LNHNV and CDR2 is YYDKDF (reference sequence).

There are many counts of this clonotype. V usage is TRBV28 and J usage is TRBJ2-4; D possibly corresponds to TRBD2 (5 bases). This CDR3 is built from 16 residues. Germline assignment: CDR1 MDHEN and CDR2 SYDVKM. Deletions cut 4 bases from V and 0 bases from J, with 13 bases between. The CDR3 DNA reads TGTGCCAGCAGTTCTTGGACTGGCTTAGCCAAAAACATTCAGTACTTC. Translated: CASSSWTGLAKNIQYF.

Many counts were recorded for this clonotype. The DNA for the CDR3 is TGTGCCAGCAGGGGGACGGGCTCTGGAAACACCATATATTTT. Protein product: CASRGTGSGNTIYF. This chain joins TRBV12-3 or TRBV12-4 and TRBJ1-3; a weak D match, TRBD1 (5 bases). This CDR3 is 14 amino acids long. The germline V and J ends were trimmed by 6 bases and 0 bases, with 9 bases remaining between them.

The rearrangement links TRBV2 to TRBJ2-5; 8 bases align to TRBD2. The CDR3 loop spans 14 amino acids. Germline CDR1 SNHLY, CDR2 FYNNEI. V lost 5 bases and J lost 4; bases outside the gene matches: 6. CDR3 sequence reads: CASSRSGRGETQYF. The CDR3 DNA reads as TGTGCCAGCAGTCGGAGCGGGAGAGGAGAGACCCAGTACTTC. Supplemented by reference TRBV2 and TRBJ2-5, the full variable domain reads EPEVTQTPSHQVTQMGQEVILRCVPISNHLYFYWYRQILGQKVEFLVSFYNNEISEKSEIFDDQFSVERPDGSNFTLKIRSTKLEDSAMYFCASSRSGRGETQYFGPGTRLLVL.

This clonotype came up a few times. The rearrangement uses TRBV28 and TRBJ2-4; D is ambiguous. The ends were cut back, 1 base at V and 7 bases at J, with 11 bases in the middle. This CDR3 has 14 amino acids. The germline V gene has CDR1 MDHEN and CDR2 SYDVKM. CDR3 in amino acids: CASSLSGSGNIQYF. The CDR3 coding sequence is TGTGCCAGCAGTTTATCAGGTTCTGGGAACATTCAGTACTTC.

This clonotype appeared many times. The chain couples TRBV10-3 to TRBJ1-2; TRBD1 is a possible D gene (5 bases). The germline V and J ends were trimmed by 4 bases and 7 bases, with 16 bases remaining between them. The CDR3 is 14 amino acids. CDR1 and CDR2 from the germline V gene are ENHRY and SYGVKD. CDR3 coding DNA: TGTGCCATCAGTGCCACAGGTCCTAGCTTTGGCTACACCTTC. It yields the protein CAISATGPSFGYTF.

This chain connects TRBV4-1 to TRBJ2-7; D call uncertain. The ends were cut back, 2 bases at V and 3 bases at J, with 5 bases in the middle. Germline V CDR1 and CDR2: MGHRA, YSYEKL. The CDR3 is 12 amino acids. The CDR3 sequence: CASSQNRYEQYF. The CDR3 DNA follows: TGCGCCAGCAGCCAAAACCGCTACGAGCAGTACTTC.

This clonotype was recorded a few times. The chain has TRBV2 and TRBJ2-7; tentative D call: TRBD1 (6 bases). Germline V CDR1 and CDR2: SNHLY, FYNNEI. Trimming left V 5 bases short and J 6 bases short, with 17 bases between. The CDR3 spans 14 residues. CDR3 region: CASSLDRRIREQYF. In nucleotides, the CDR3 is TGTGCCAGCAGTTTGGACAGAAGAATACGCGAGCAGTACTTC.

Here the CDR3 reads CASSQGFGISGNTIYF. In DNA, the CDR3 is TGTGCCAGCAGCCAAGGGTTTGGAATCTCTGGAAACACCATATATTTT. J is TRBJ1-3 and V is TRBV14; no clear D gene. Germline V gives CDR1 SGHDN, CDR2 FVKESK. Trimming removed 1 base at V and 0 bases at J, with 10 bases between. The CDR3 sequence is 16 residues long.

This clonotype was seen repeatedly, ten times or more. J is TRBJ1-2 and V is TRBV6-5, with 10 bases aligning to TRBD1. The CDR3 has 15 amino acids. With V trimmed by 4 bases and J by 6 bases, 8 bases remained unmatched. Germline V gene sequence: CDR1 MNHEY, CDR2 SVGAGI. Written as DNA, the CDR3 is TGTGCCAGCAGTTCCGGGGACAGGGGCCCACATGGCTACACCTTC. Translating it yields CASSSGDRGPHGYTF.

As for this clonotype: This may stem from a read error, because a much larger clone lies one nucleotide away. V gene TRBV18 combines with J gene TRBJ1-1; no firm D call. This CDR3 has 12 amino acids. Germline values: CDR1 KGHSH, CDR2 LQKENI. The CDR3 loop reads CASSPRAAEACF. The CDR3 DNA sequence: TGTGCCAGCTCCCCGCGGGCGGCTGAAGCTTGCTTT.